The 8 T cell receptor beta chains reported below all come from one sample, sequenced in a study of vaccination and CD4 T cells after COVID-19. Antigens for these TCRs are unknown. The sample's treatment: approximately 9-day PBMC culture with coronavirus spike peptide pools or control peptides (ViraFEST assay). The Oncomine TCR Beta short-read assay generated sequence data from the DNA of cultured CD4+ T cells. TCRdb redid the calling of the PCR reads with MiXCR, one entry per CDR3 protein. The sample shows about 9,100 distinct CDR3 sequences, less than 70% of them seen only once. Sample: CD4+ T cells from blood, cultured in vitro. These receptors all stem from a human donor who had recovered from COVID-19.

This chain joins TRBV12-3 or TRBV12-4 and TRBJ2-3; D possibly uses TRBD1 or TRBD2 (5 bases each). The CDR3 length is 15 residues. Deletions cut 4 bases from V and 0 bases from J, with 11 bases between. CDR3: CASSSGRSSTDTQYF. The DNA of the CDR3 is TGTGCCAGCAGTTCGGGACGGTCTAGCACAGATACGCAGTATTTT.

The chain carries TRBV6-2 or TRBV6-3 and TRBJ2-7; no reliable D call. This CDR3 has 16 residues. Trimming removed 0 bases from V and 3 bases from J, with 15 bases in between. Germline CDR1 reads MNHEY; CDR2 reads SVGEGT. The DNA for the CDR3 is TGTGCCAGCAGTTACTCGCCCGGATCCCTCCTCTACGAGCAGTACTTC. Residues: CASSYSPGSLLYEQYF.

The chain carries TRBV30 and TRBJ2-3, with 11 positions matching TRBD1. The CDR3 is made up of 15 amino acids. Looked up from germline, CDR1 is GTSNPN and CDR2 is SVGIG (reference sequence). The ends lost 2 bases at V and 5 bases at J; junction bases unmatched: 6. The CDR3 is CAWSTGQGAGDTQYF. CDR3 nucleotide sequence: TGTGCCTGGAGTACAGGACAGGGGGCAGGAGATACGCAGTATTTT.

V is TRBV19 and J is TRBJ1-5; TRBD1 might be the D (5 bases). The CDR3 consists of 16 residues. CDR1 LNHDA and CDR2 SQIVND come from the germline V gene (reference sequence). Trimming stripped 0 bases from V and 1 base from J, with 10 bases between. CDR3 coding DNA: TGTGCCAGTAGTATAGATCAGGGCCAAAGCAATCAGCCCCAGCATTTT. Amino acids: CASSIDQGQSNQPQHF.

In DNA form, the CDR3 reads TGTGCCAGCAGCCAAGACGGAGATAGCAATCAGCCCCAGCATTTT. Its protein product is CASSQDGDSNQPQHF. V is TRBV14 and J is TRBJ1-5; no clear D. Germline CDR1 SGHDN, CDR2 FVKESK. V shed 0 bases and J shed 0 bases, with 6 bases lying between them. This CDR3 comprises 15 residues.

The genes are TRBV28 and TRBJ2-1; weak D call: TRBD2 (5 bases). Germline lookup yields CDR1 MDHEN and CDR2 SYDVKM. Trimming shortened V by 8 bases and J by 8 bases, and 13 bases separated the two germline ends. CDR3 length: 12 residues. CDR3 nucleotides: TGTGCCAGCCGTTCGCCCGGGGATGAGCAGTTCTTC. Protein sequence: CASRSPGDEQFF.

The sample holds a few counts of this clonotype. The CDR3 spells CATSRMPGRKNANYGYTF. The CDR3 nucleotides read TGTGCCACCAGCAGAATGCCGGGACGGAAGAACGCCAACTATGGCTACACCTTC. J is TRBJ1-2 and V is TRBV15, with D possibly being TRBD1 (5 bases). The ends were cut back, 2 bases at V and 2 bases at J, with 21 bases in the middle. The CDR3 spans 18 residues. The germline V gene has CDR1 LNHNV and CDR2 YYDKDF (reference sequence).

This rearrangement joins TRBV6-2 or TRBV6-3 to TRBJ1-2; TRBD1 agrees at 7 bases. This CDR3 has 15 residues. From germline, CDR1 is MNHEY and CDR2 SVGEGT. The ends lost 2 bases at V and 2 bases at J; junction bases unmatched: 5. The CDR3 sequence is CASSYPGTANYGYTF. DNA for the CDR3: TGTGCCAGCAGTTACCCCGGGACAGCAAACTATGGCTACACCTTC.